Presented here are 27 T cell receptor beta chains from one specimen sequenced in a study of T cell clonality in common variable immunodeficiency. Using immunoSEQ multiplex PCR, the repertoire was profiled, and TCRdb retains in-frame clones only, with some absent. The sample holds roughly 34,000 clones, and no clone turns up only once. The sequencing input was peripheral blood mononuclear cells. These receptors originate from a person aged 18-70 years in good health.

This clone was counted at least ten times. Read coverage stops 3 residues before the CDR3 terminus; the germline J gene supplies the remainder. This chain connects TRBV10-3 to TRBJ2-1, with a tentative D call TRBD2 (6 bases). The CDR3 extends over 17 amino acids. The germline CDR1 and CDR2 sequences are ENHRY and SYGVKD. The V and J ends lost 8 bases and 0 bases respectively, with 20 bases between them. The CDR3 loop reads CAISPRASAVSYNEQFF. The DNA read from the CDR3 is TGTGCCATCTCCCCGAGGGCTAGCGCTGTCTCCTACAATGAG.

This clone was seen ten or more times. The read terminates 3 residues before the CDR3 end, so the remaining end is supplied by the germline J gene. V usage is TRBV5-6 and J usage is TRBJ1-5; TRBD1 might be the D (5 bases). Trimming left V 6 bases short and J 2 bases short, with 12 bases between. The CDR3 totals 14 residues. Germline CDR1 is SGHDT and CDR2 is YYEEEE. The CDR3 here is CASKPGRGNQPQHF. CDR3 DNA, as far as it was read: TGTGCCAGCAAGCCAGGGAGGGGCAATCAGCCC. Together with reference TRBV5-6 and TRBJ1-5, the CDR3 gives the full variable domain: DAGVTQSPTHLIKTRGQQVTLRCSPKSGHDTVSWYQQALGQGPQFIFQYYEEEERQRGNFPDRFSGHQFPNYSSELNVNALLLGDSALYLCASKPGRGNQPQHFGDGTRLSIL.

This clone has ten or more counts. The CDR3 end is not reached by the read, which stops 3 residues before it; the germline J gene fills it in. The V call is TRBV7-9, the J call TRBJ2-2; 9 positions agree with TRBD2. The CDR3 is 15 residues long. V was pared by 2 bases and J by 6 bases, with 4 bases of the junction left unmatched. Germline V gives CDR1 SEHNR, CDR2 FQNEAQ (reference sequence). The CDR3 DNA, read in part, is TGTGCCAGCAGCTTACCGGGACTAGCTTCCGGGGAG. Translating it yields CASSLPGLASGE. The whole CDR3 protein is CASSLPGLASGELFF.

This clone appeared many times. The read ends 3 residues before the CDR3 terminus; that terminus is restored from the germline J gene. The J gene is TRBJ2-4, the V gene TRBV4-1; D ambiguous. V was trimmed by 1 base and J by 9 bases, leaving 4 bases between them. Germline V gene lookup returns CDR1 MGHRA and CDR2 YSYEKL. CDR3 length: 11 amino acids. CDR3 DNA, as far as it was read: TGCGCCAGCAGCCAAGGGGCCATT. Encoded protein: CASSQGAI. The entire CDR3 reads CASSQGAIQYF.

This clone was recorded many times. Sequencing ends 3 residues short of the CDR3 end; the germline J gene provides the rest. J is TRBJ1-4 and V is TRBV19; no reliable D call. Trimming removed 3 bases at V and 6 bases at J, with 5 bases between. The germline gives CDR1 LNHDA, CDR2 SQIVND (reference sequence). This CDR3 spans 12 amino acids. Partial CDR3 DNA: TGTGCCAGTAGTATGGCCCATGAAAAA. This gives the protein CASSMAHEK. The whole CDR3 sequence reads CASSMAHEKLFF.

This clone was observed at least ten times. The read terminates 3 residues ahead of where the CDR3 ends, so the germline J gene completes it. V and J are TRBV5-4 and TRBJ1-2, with a tentative D call TRBD1 (6 bases). The germline gives CDR1 SGHNT, CDR2 YYREEE (reference sequence). V lost 5 bases to trimming and J lost 0 bases, with 14 bases between them. There are 15 residues in the CDR3. The covered CDR3 bases are TGTGCCAGCAGTTCGGACAGAAAGACTAACTATGGC. This codes for CASSSDRKTNYG. The entire CDR3 protein reads CASSSDRKTNYGYTF. The variable domain in full, completed from reference TRBV5-4 and TRBJ1-2, reads ETGVTQSPTHLIKTRGQQVTLRCSSQSGHNTVSWYQQALGQGPQFIFQYYREEENGRGNFPPRFSGLQFPNYSSELNVNALELDDSALYLCASSSDRKTNYGYTFGSGTRLTVV.

In its sample, this clone was seen many times. The read finishes 3 residues shy of the CDR3 end, and the germline J gene is used to complete it. The chain recombines TRBV5-4 with TRBJ2-7; a weak D match, TRBD2 (5 bases). The V gene lost 4 bases and the J gene lost 3 bases, with 14 bases spanning the gap. This CDR3 is built from 14 residues. CDR1 SGHNT and CDR2 YYREEE come from the germline V gene (reference sequence). This chain's CDR3 is CASSLFGDFYEQYF. The sequenced CDR3 bases are TGTGCCAGCAGCCTTTTCGGGGATTTCTACGAG.

The sample holds many counts of this clone. Read data end 3 residues before the CDR3 end; the end is taken from the germline J gene. The chain links TRBV2 to TRBJ1-2, with TRBD1 matching over 7 bases. J lost 7 bases, V lost 8 bases, and 7 bases had no gene match. The CDR3 extends over 12 amino acids. Germline assignment: CDR1 SNHLY and CDR2 FYNNEI. CDR3 bases read: TGTGCCAGCGAGACAGGGATCGGTGGC. Its protein product is CASETGIGG. The whole CDR3 region reads CASETGIGGYTF.

This clone was seen many times. Read data end 3 residues before the CDR3 end; the end is taken from the germline J gene. The V and J genes are TRBV20-1 and TRBJ2-7; the D gene is possibly TRBD1 (6 bases). The CDR3 is 12 amino acids. Per germline, CDR1 DFQATT and CDR2 SNEGSKA (reference sequence). Trimming pared 5 bases from V and 3 bases from J, leaving 11 bases between. CDR3 loop: CSASRTVYEQYF. CDR3 bases read: TGCAGTGCTTCGCGGACAGTCTACGAG.

This clone was observed at least ten times. The CDR3 end lies 3 residues beyond the end of the read and is filled in from the germline J gene. The chain has TRBV30 and TRBJ1-2; D is unclear. The CDR3 has 13 residues. Trimming removed 0 bases at V and 2 bases at J, with 7 bases between. Germline CDR1 GTSNPN, CDR2 SVGIG (reference sequence). The sequenced CDR3 bases are TGTGCCTGGAGTGTATACAGAAACTATGGC. This encodes CAWSVYRNYG. The full CDR3 is CAWSVYRNYGYTF.

This clone was recorded many times. The missing CDR3 end, 3 residues past where the read stops, is filled in from the germline J gene. The V call is TRBV30, the J call TRBJ1-1; TRBD1 agrees at 9 bases. V dropped 7 bases and J dropped 4; count of bases not matched to a gene: 4. The CDR3 spans 12 residues. Germline-derived CDR1 and CDR2 are GTSNPN and SVGIG (reference sequence). Incomplete CDR3 DNA: TGTGCCTCGATGGGACAGGGCACTGAA. Residues: CASMGQGTE. The CDR3 as a whole reads CASMGQGTEAFF.

This clone was seen many times. The read falls 3 residues short of the CDR3 end, and the missing part is taken from the germline J gene. The chain carries TRBV20-1 and TRBJ2-7; D remains unclear. Germline assignment: CDR1 DFQATT and CDR2 SNEGSKA (reference sequence). Trimming stripped 2 bases from V and 5 bases from J, with 10 bases between. The CDR3 extends over 12 amino acids. Partial CDR3 DNA: TGCAGTGCTAGATCCGGTCCGAACGAG. Its translation is CSARSGPNE. In full, the CDR3 is CSARSGPNEQYF.

In this sample, this clone turned up many times. The read ends 3 residues shy of where the CDR3 ends; the end is completed using the germline J gene. The chain links TRBV5-1 to TRBJ2-1; TRBD2 is a possible D gene (6 bases). The CDR3 is 15 residues long. In germline, CDR1 is SGHRS, CDR2 YFSETQ. V dropped 2 bases and J dropped 7 bases, with 16 bases sitting between them. The part of the CDR3 DNA that was read is TGCGCCAGCAGCTTCACGGGGGATCCGGAGAATGAG. As protein: CASSFTGDPENE. The complete CDR3 reads CASSFTGDPENEQFF.

This clone was recorded at least ten times. The read halts 3 residues ahead of the CDR3 end, with the missing end drawn from the germline J gene. The chain joins TRBV6-2 or TRBV6-3 to TRBJ1-6, with D tentatively TRBD1 (6 bases). The CDR3 runs to 14 residues. V gave up 7 bases and J gave up 9 bases, with 16 bases separating them. CDR1 is MNHEY, CDR2 SVGEGT, per germline. CDR3 DNA, as far as it was read: TGTGCCAGCACCTTTCGGGGGGCAGGTTCACCC. Protein product: CASTFRGAGSP. The entire CDR3 reads CASTFRGAGSPLHF.

This clone was detected ten times or more. The read terminates 3 residues ahead of where the CDR3 ends, so the germline J gene completes it. The genes are TRBV19 and TRBJ2-1, with 7 nucleotides matching TRBD1. The germline V gene encodes CDR1 LNHDA and CDR2 SQIVND (reference sequence). J lost 2 bases, V lost 2 bases, and 6 bases had no gene match. This CDR3 comprises 16 residues. The sequenced CDR3 bases are TGTGCCAGTAGTATAAGCAGGGGGTCGCCCTACAATGAG. Its protein is CASSISRGSPYNE. In full, the CDR3 reads CASSISRGSPYNEQFF.

This clone was observed a handful of times. Partial CDR3 DNA: TGTGCCAGCTCACCGGGTGGGCGCTCCTACGAG. Translating gives CASSPGGRSYE. The full CDR3 is CASSPGGRSYEQYF. The V gene is TRBV18, the J gene TRBJ2-7; D is undetermined. Read coverage stops 3 residues before the CDR3 terminus; the germline J gene supplies the remainder. The germline gives CDR1 KGHSH, CDR2 LQKENI. The length of the CDR3 is 14 residues. The ends were cut back, 3 bases at V and 0 bases at J, with 9 bases in the middle.

The table lists this clone with many counts. From the germline J gene comes the end of the CDR3, since the read stops 3 residues before it. The gene calls are TRBV19 and TRBJ2-4; 7 positions agree with TRBD2. There are 14 residues in the CDR3. In germline, CDR1 is LNHDA, CDR2 SQIVND (reference sequence). V trimming: 7 bases; J trimming: 3 bases; junction bases outside the gene matches: 6. The part of the CDR3 DNA that was read is TGTGCCAGTAATACCGGACTAGGCAAAAACATT. Translated: CASNTGLGKNI. The full CDR3 protein is CASNTGLGKNIQYF.

Note on this clone: The read halts 3 residues ahead of the CDR3 end, with the missing end drawn from the germline J gene. The chain carries TRBV11-1 and TRBJ1-1; 7 bases match TRBD1. This CDR3 is built from 14 residues. In germline, CDR1 is SGHAT, CDR2 FQDESV (reference sequence). CDR3 DNA (partial): TGTGCCAGCAGCGTAACAGGGGCGGTAGTGGAA. Translated: CASSVTGAVVE. The full CDR3 is CASSVTGAVVEAFF.

This clone came up many times. From the germline J gene comes the end of the CDR3, since the read stops 3 residues before it. V gene TRBV10-3 combines with J gene TRBJ2-2, with 8 bases aligning to TRBD2. V trimming: 0 bases; J trimming: 6 bases; junction bases outside the gene matches: 3. Germline values: CDR1 ENHRY, CDR2 SYGVKD. This CDR3 has 15 amino acids. CDR3: CAISESGGRPGELFF. Incomplete CDR3 DNA: TGTGCCATCAGTGAGTCTGGCGGGAGGCCCGGGGAG.

This clone was seen ten or more times. The read halts 3 residues ahead of the CDR3 end, with the missing end drawn from the germline J gene. J is TRBJ2-5 and V is TRBV19; 9 bases align to TRBD1. Germline V lookup: CDR1 LNHDA, CDR2 SQIVND (reference sequence). V shed 10 bases, J shed 7 bases, and the junction held 13 bases outside the gene matches. CDR3 length: 14 amino acids. The CDR3 protein is CATSPGQGPTTQYF. The part of the CDR3 DNA that was read is TGTGCCACGTCCCCGGGACAGGGCCCTACGACC.

This clone has at least ten counts. The DNA ends 3 residues before the CDR3 does, and the rest of the CDR3 is filled in from the germline J gene. This chain links TRBV7-9 with TRBJ1-2; 7 bases match TRBD1. The CDR3 covers 12 residues. With 4 bases clipped from V and 5 bases from J, the junction kept 1 base outside the gene matches. Germline V gene data show CDR1 as SEHNR and CDR2 as FQNEAQ (reference sequence). CDR3 bases read: TGTGCCAGCAGCTGGGACAGTTATGGC. This translates into CASSWDSYG. The whole CDR3 reads CASSWDSYGYTF.

This clone was picked up many times. The read ends 3 residues before the CDR3 terminus; that terminus is restored from the germline J gene. The chain employs TRBV6-2 or TRBV6-3 and TRBJ1-2; weak D call: TRBD1 (6 bases). Germline V gene lookup returns CDR1 MNHEY and CDR2 SVGEGT. Trimming pared 6 bases from V and 0 bases from J, leaving 11 bases between. The CDR3 is made up of 14 amino acids. CDR3 residues: CASRATGANYGYTF. The sequenced part of the CDR3 DNA is TGTGCCAGCAGGGCGACAGGAGCTAACTATGGC.

This clone came up many times. The CDR3 end falls 3 residues outside the read, so it is completed with the germline J gene. The J gene is TRBJ1-1, the V gene TRBV20-1; the D gene is possibly TRBD1 (5 bases). CDR1 is DFQATT and CDR2 is SNEGSKA in the germline V gene (reference sequence). This CDR3 has 13 amino acids. Between the trimmed V and J ends, which lost 0 bases and 1 base, there was a span of 6 bases. CDR3 in amino acids: CSARDRANTEAFF. The covered CDR3 bases are TGCAGTGCTAGAGACAGGGCGAACACTGAA.

As regards this clone: One end of the junction fails to match germline, which may point to a read error. Sequencing ends 3 residues short of the CDR3 end; the germline J gene provides the rest. V is TRBV7-9 and J is TRBJ2-5; TRBD1 matches 7 bases. Germline CDR1 SEHNR, CDR2 FQNEAQ (reference sequence). The CDR3 has 14 amino acids. CDR3 DNA, as far as it was read: TGTTCCAGCAGCTGCCGGGACAGAAAAGAGACC. It codes for CSSSCRDRKET. Given in full, the CDR3 is CSSSCRDRKETQYF.

This clone was recorded many times. The observed sequence ends 3 residues before the CDR3 terminus, with the missing tail filled in from the germline J gene. The V call is TRBV5-1, the J call TRBJ2-2, with TRBD1 matching over 10 bases. V shed 9 bases and J 4 bases; nucleotides not matched to a gene: 12. CDR3 size: 16 residues. Germline CDR1 is SGHRS and CDR2 is YFSETQ. CDR3 DNA, as far as it was read: TGCGCCACTTCGACAGGGGGCTTGCGTAGCACCGGGGAG. Translation: CATSTGGLRSTGE. The whole CDR3 sequence reads CATSTGGLRSTGELFF.

This clone was seen repeatedly, ten times or more. The read is 3 residues too short to cover the CDR3 end, so that end is filled in from the germline J gene. The chain carries TRBV12-3 or TRBV12-4 and TRBJ1-1, with D tentatively TRBD1 (5 bases). Trimming pared 5 bases from V and 3 bases from J, leaving 13 bases between. This CDR3 has 14 amino acids. CDR3 amino acids: CASSLGRGDTEAFF. The sequenced CDR3 bases are TGTGCCAGCAGTCTAGGACGGGGGGACACTGAA.

This clone has ten or more counts. The sequenced fragment ends 3 residues before the CDR3 boundary, so the rest is inferred from the germline J gene. The genes are TRBV5-1 and TRBJ2-3; D gene ambiguous. The germline CDR1 and CDR2 sequences are SGHRS and YFSETQ. V lost 0 bases and J 1 base, leaving 9 bases between the germline ends. This CDR3 is 15 amino acids long. The part of the CDR3 DNA that was read is TGCGCCAGCAGCTTGGCTATGATCGGCACAGATACG. Protein: CASSLAMIGTDT. The whole CDR3 is CASSLAMIGTDTQYF.